This T cell receptor (beta chain) emerged from a study of CD8 T cells in Susac syndrome. Whole-study context: The Susac syndrome patients that were sequenced included roughly 6 with active disease and under 10 in remission.

Sequencing of TCR beta was carried out in blood CD8+ and CD4+ T cells. Details on this clonotype: The target antigen is unknown.

Study-level points and caveats: Susac syndrome CD8+ repertoires were clonally expanded, most strongly in CD8+ TEMRA cells.

V was clipped by 7 bases and J by 5 bases; unmatched bases: 6. The CDR3 is made up of 15 amino acids. Germline V gives CDR1 MDHEN, CDR2 SYDVKM. The authors reverse transcribed 0.5 to 1 ug RNA with random hexamers. Amplification of the TCR beta CDR3 was carried out by immunoSEQ multiplex PCR, which spanned a total of 54 Vbeta and 13 Jbeta segments. TCRdb re-derived calls from the immunoSEQ multiplex PCR reads in MiXCR, one entry per CDR3 protein. The sample includes fewer than 85,000 distinct CDR3 sequences, just under 95% of them seen just once. The rearrangement links TRBV28 to TRBJ2-1; 12 bases fit TRBD2. Material: CD8+ T cells from PBMCs. The receptor's source is a human donor with Susac syndrome. The CDR3 region is CASKASGRANNEQFF. The CDR3 nucleotides read TGTGCCAGCAAGGCTAGCGGGAGGGCCAACAATGAGCAGTTCTTC.